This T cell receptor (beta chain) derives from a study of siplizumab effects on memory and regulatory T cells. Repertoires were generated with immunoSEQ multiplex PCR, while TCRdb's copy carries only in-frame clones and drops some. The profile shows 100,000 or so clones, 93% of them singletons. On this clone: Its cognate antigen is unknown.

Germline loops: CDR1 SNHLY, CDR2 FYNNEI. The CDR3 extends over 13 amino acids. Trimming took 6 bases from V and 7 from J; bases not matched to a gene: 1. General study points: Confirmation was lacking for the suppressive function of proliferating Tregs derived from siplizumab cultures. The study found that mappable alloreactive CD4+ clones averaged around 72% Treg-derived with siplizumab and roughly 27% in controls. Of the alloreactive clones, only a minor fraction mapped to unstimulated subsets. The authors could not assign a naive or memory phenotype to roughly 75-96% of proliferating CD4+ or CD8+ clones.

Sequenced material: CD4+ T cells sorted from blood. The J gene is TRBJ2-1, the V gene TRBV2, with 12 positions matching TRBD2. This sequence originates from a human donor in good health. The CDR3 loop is CASRTSGRNEQFF. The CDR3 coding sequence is TGTGCCAGCAGAACTAGCGGGAGGAATGAGCAGTTCTTC.